These 29 T cell receptor beta chains originate from one sample sequenced in a study of blood T cell repertoires in COVID-19. Data came from immunoSEQ multiplex PCR; TCRdb stores just in-frame clones and leaves some out. The sample holds roughly 220,000 clones, 80% seen once. Sequenced sample: PBMCs or T cells enriched from blood (not recorded which). The receptors derive from a man aged 30 to 45 with acute COVID-19.

V is TRBV7-2 and J is TRBJ2-3; 11 bases match TRBD2. The CDR3 covers 17 residues. Unmatched junction bases numbered 11, after V lost 3 bases and J lost 6 bases. Germline V lookup: CDR1 SGHTA, CDR2 FQGNSA. CDR3 sequence: CASSFVAGGPVVDTQYF. The CDR3 nucleotides read TGTGCCAGCAGCTTCGTAGCGGGGGGGCCGGTCGTGGATACGCAGTATTTT.

The V gene is TRBV6-5, the J gene TRBJ2-7, with 12 bases lining up with TRBD1. The CDR3 sequence is 14 residues long. Germline V gene data show CDR1 as MNHEY and CDR2 as SVGAGI. With V trimmed by 6 bases and J by 4 bases, 4 bases remained unmatched. CDR3 nucleotides: TGTGCCAGCAGATCGGGACAGGGGGCTTACGAGCAGTACTTC. Amino acid sequence: CASRSGQGAYEQYF.

This sequence joins TRBV5-5 and TRBJ1-5; D remains ambiguous. Germline V gene sequence: CDR1 SGHKS, CDR2 YYEKEE (reference sequence). Trimming cost V 1 base and J 9 bases, with 14 bases left between them. This CDR3 comprises 14 residues. CDR3 protein: CASSLFHNGSPQHF. The DNA for the CDR3 is TGTGCCAGCAGCTTGTTCCATAACGGTTCGCCCCAGCATTTT. The full variable domain, rest sourced from reference TRBV5-5 and TRBJ1-5, is DAGVTQSPTHLIKTRGQQVTLRCSPISGHKSVSWYQQVLGQGPQFIFQYYEKEERGRGNFPDRFSARQFPNYSSELNVNALLLGDSALYLCASSLFHNGSPQHFGDGTRLSIL.

V usage is TRBV18 and J usage is TRBJ2-2, with TRBD2 as a possible D gene (5 bases). Per the germline V gene, CDR1 is KGHSH and CDR2 is LQKENI. V was cut by 3 bases and J by 6 bases, with 8 bases left in between. This CDR3 is built from 13 residues. CDR3 loop: CASSPGASGELFF. The CDR3 DNA sequence: TGTGCCAGCTCACCGGGAGCGTCCGGGGAGCTGTTTTTT. The full variable domain, in which reference TRBV18 and TRBJ2-2 provide the parts outside the CDR3, is NAGVMQNPRHLVRRRGQEARLRCSPMKGHSHVYWYRQLPEEGLKFMVYLQKENIIDESGMPKERFSAEFPKEGPSILRIQQVVRGDSAAYFCASSPGASGELFFGEGSRLTVL.

The rearrangement links TRBV10-1 to TRBJ2-2; the D gene is possibly TRBD2 (6 bases). This CDR3 region has 13 residues. V gave up 4 bases and J gave up 6 bases, with 9 bases separating them. Germline CDR1 reads WNHNN; CDR2 reads SYGVQD (reference sequence). Written as DNA, the CDR3 is TGCGCCAGCAGTGTCCGGGGGTCCGGGGAGCTGTTTTTT. Translation: CASSVRGSGELFF.

This sequence joins TRBV2 and TRBJ2-7, with TRBD1 matching 10 bases. The CDR3 extends over 17 amino acids. The V and J ends lost 0 bases and 0 bases, in that order; junction bases with no gene match: 5. CDR1 SNHLY and CDR2 FYNNEI come from the germline V gene. The CDR3 nucleotides are TGTGCCAGCAGTGAAGCTCGGACAGGGGGGGTCTCCTACGAGCAGTACTTC. It codes for CASSEARTGGVSYEQYF.

V is TRBV29-1 and J is TRBJ1-1; D is perhaps TRBD1 (5 bases). Germline values: CDR1 SQVTM, CDR2 ANQGSEA. This CDR3 spans 13 amino acids. V lost 7 bases and J 4 bases, leaving 16 bases between the germline ends. The CDR3 DNA reads as TGCAGCGCTGATGACGGGGGTGGCACTGAAGCTTTCTTT. This codes for CSADDGGGTEAFF.

This clone was seen once. The gene calls are TRBV5-6 and TRBJ2-5; 8 nucleotides match TRBD1. J lost 2 bases, V lost 4 bases, and 4 bases had no gene match. The CDR3 totals 14 residues. Germline CDR1 reads SGHDT; CDR2 reads YYEEEE. CDR3 region: CASSPDRDQETQYF. The CDR3 region has the DNA TGTGCCAGCAGCCCGGACAGGGATCAAGAGACCCAGTACTTC.

The V and J genes are TRBV21-1 and TRBJ1-6. TRBV21-1 is listed as a pseudogene. The CDR3 length is 18 residues. The CDR3 bases are TGTGCCAGCAGCAATCGTCGGGGGAGGGGTCCGTATAATTCACCCCTCCACTTT. Its protein is CASSNRRGRGPYNSPLHF.

The chain employs TRBV2 and TRBJ2-5; 8 nucleotides line up with TRBD1. The CDR3 is made up of 16 amino acids. Germline values: CDR1 SNHLY, CDR2 FYNNEI. J was trimmed by 0 bases and V by 4 bases; bases with no gene match: 7. The CDR3 bases are TGTGCCAGCAGTGTCCACGGGGACAGGAACCAAGAGACCCAGTACTTC. This sequence encodes CASSVHGDRNQETQYF.

The chain recombines TRBV5-3 with TRBJ2-2, with TRBD2 matching 8 bases. TRBV5-3 is identified as an open reading frame with a role that is uncertain. This CDR3 has 15 amino acids. V trimming: 7 bases; J trimming: 6 bases; junction bases outside the gene matches: 11. The CDR3 loop reads CARLGAGGGAGELFF. The CDR3 DNA is TGTGCCAGACTCGGCGCGGGGGGCGGGGCCGGGGAGCTGTTTTTT.

The genes are TRBV7-6 and TRBJ1-1; D gene ambiguous. Germline values: CDR1 SGHVS, CDR2 FNYEAQ. Trimming took 1 base from V and 1 from J, leaving 7 bases between them. This CDR3 is 14 amino acids long. DNA for the CDR3: TGTGCCAGCAGCTTAGGAGGGTGGAACACTGAAGCTTTCTTT. Translation gives CASSLGGWNTEAFF.

The genes are TRBV6-6 and TRBJ1-2; 9 nucleotides match TRBD1. V shed 7 bases and J 7 bases; nucleotides not matched to a gene: 13. The V gene's germline CDR1 is MNHNY and CDR2 SVGAGI (reference sequence). There are 15 residues in the CDR3. In DNA, the CDR3 is TGTGCCAGCAAAGGAGAACAGGGGGCGCCGGGTGGCTACACCTTC. Its translation is CASKGEQGAPGGYTF.

V usage is TRBV9 and J usage is TRBJ2-7; D is possibly TRBD2 (6 bases). Germline V lookup: CDR1 SGDLS, CDR2 YYNGEE. Trimming stripped 3 bases from V and 6 bases from J, with 13 bases between. The CDR3 has 13 residues. CDR3 protein: CASSERVSGEQYF. DNA of the CDR3: TGTGCCAGCAGCGAGAGGGTTAGCGGCGAGCAGTACTTC.

The V call is TRBV7-2, the J call TRBJ2-3, with 12 bases matching TRBD2. V was pared by 6 bases and J by 4 bases, with 11 bases of the junction left unmatched. Germline-derived CDR1 and CDR2 are SGHTA and FQGNSA. The CDR3 covers 17 residues. DNA of the CDR3: TGTGCCAGCAGGAAAACCCGACTAGCGGGGGCGGCAGATACGCAGTATTTT. Translating it yields CASRKTRLAGAADTQYF.

This chain connects TRBV21-1 to TRBJ1-5. TRBV21-1 is noted as a pseudogene. The CDR3 has 16 amino acids. CDR3 nucleotide sequence: TGTGCCAGCAGCAAAAGAAAATGCGTGGGCAATCAGCCCCAGCATTTT. It specifies CASSKRKCVGNQPQHF.

V is TRBV11-1 and J is TRBJ1-5, with D maybe TRBD1 (5 bases). Trimming stripped 5 bases from V and 2 bases from J, with 7 bases between. This CDR3 region has 13 residues. CDR1 and CDR2 from the germline V gene are SGHAT and FQDESV (reference sequence). CDR3 protein: CASSPGGNQPQHF. The CDR3 nucleotides are TGTGCCAGCAGCCCGGGGGGCAATCAGCCCCAGCATTTT.

V usage is TRBV4-1 and J usage is TRBJ1-3, with TRBD1 as a possible D gene (5 bases). Trimming pared 0 bases from V and 5 bases from J, leaving 11 bases between. Germline assignment: CDR1 MGHRA and CDR2 YSYEKL. The CDR3 consists of 15 residues. CDR3 in DNA: TGCGCCAGCAGCCAAGAGGGGCAGGTGAGAAACACCATATATTTT. Protein sequence: CASSQEGQVRNTIYF.

The V gene is TRBV5-4, the J gene TRBJ1-2, with TRBD1 identical over 8 bases. CDR1 and CDR2 (germline): SGHNT, YYREEE (reference sequence). The J segment lost 4 bases and the V segment lost 9 bases, leaving 8 bases of the junction unmatched. The CDR3 extends over 13 amino acids. The CDR3 DNA reads TGTGCCACCCGACCAGGGGGCGGCTATGGCTACACCTTC. Its translation is CATRPGGGYGYTF.

The chain links TRBV19 to TRBJ2-7; D is possibly TRBD1 (5 bases). V dropped 4 bases and J dropped 2 bases, with 18 bases sitting between them. The CDR3 runs 16 residues. CDR1 LNHDA and CDR2 SQIVND come from the germline V gene (reference sequence). The CDR3 DNA is TGTGCCAGTAGTACTCTGACCCGCCAGGGCCCCTACGAGCAGTACTTC. Translation gives CASSTLTRQGPYEQYF.

This clone appeared a single time. J is TRBJ2-3 and V is TRBV25-1; tentative D call: TRBD2 (5 bases). Between the trimmed V and J ends, which lost 3 bases and 2 bases, there was a span of 9 bases. The CDR3 runs 14 residues. The germline V gene encodes CDR1 MGHDK and CDR2 SYGVNS. This CDR3 reads CASSDIGNTDTQYF. The DNA for the CDR3 is TGTGCCAGCAGTGATATCGGGAACACAGATACGCAGTATTTT. The entire variable domain, with the rest obtained from reference TRBV25-1 and TRBJ2-3, is as follows: EADIYQTPRYLVIGTGKKITLECSQTMGHDKMYWYQQDPGMELHLIHYSYGVNSTEKGDLSSESTVSRIRTEHFPLTLESARPSHTSQYLCASSDIGNTDTQYFGPGTRLTVL.

This chain joins TRBV30 and TRBJ2-3; D may be TRBD1 (5 bases). V lost 1 base to trimming and J lost 4 bases, with 9 bases between them. Germline V gene sequence: CDR1 GTSNPN, CDR2 SVGIG (reference sequence). CDR3 size: 13 residues. This CDR3 reads CAWSGSRADTQYF. In DNA, the CDR3 is TGTGCCTGGAGTGGAAGCAGGGCAGATACGCAGTATTTT.

This sequence joins TRBV6-5 and TRBJ1-2; 7 bases fit TRBD1. J gave up 2 bases and V 5 bases, and 2 bases lay outside the gene matches. Germline assignment: CDR1 MNHEY and CDR2 SVGAGI. The length of the CDR3 is 13 residues. The CDR3 sequence: CASSRDRNYGYTF. The CDR3 DNA sequence: TGTGCCAGCAGTCGGGACAGAAACTATGGCTACACCTTC.

The chain carries TRBV9 and TRBJ2-3, with TRBD2 as a possible D gene (6 bases). V was clipped by 0 bases and J by 2 bases, with 10 bases between them. In germline, CDR1 is SGDLS, CDR2 YYNGEE. The CDR3 spans 15 residues. CDR3 in amino acids: CASSVVASVTDTQYF. In DNA, the CDR3 is TGTGCCAGCAGCGTAGTGGCTAGCGTCACAGATACGCAGTATTTT.

This clone was recorded once. This rearrangement joins TRBV28 to TRBJ2-3; 10 nucleotides match TRBD2. V shed 5 bases, J shed 2 bases, and the junction held 13 bases outside the gene matches. The CDR3 is 18 residues long. Germline CDR1 and CDR2: MDHEN and SYDVKM. The CDR3 is CASSLSSTSGVSTDTQYF. Here the CDR3 DNA reads TGTGCCAGCAGTCTTTCTTCTACTAGCGGGGTCTCCACAGATACGCAGTATTTT.

This clone was seen at least ten times. This rearrangement joins TRBV30 to TRBJ1-3; the D gene is possibly TRBD1 (5 bases). The CDR3 has 15 residues. V was clipped by 2 bases and J by 0 bases, with 11 bases between them. CDR1 and CDR2 (germline): GTSNPN, SVGIG (reference sequence). CDR3 in DNA: TGTGCCTGGAGTCGAACGACAGTCTCTGGAAACACCATATATTTT. This gives the protein CAWSRTTVSGNTIYF.

The chain combines TRBV12-3 or TRBV12-4 with TRBJ1-1; no firm D call. The CDR3 runs 12 residues. V gave up 4 bases and J gave up 2 bases, with 5 bases separating them. In DNA, the CDR3 is TGTGCCAGCAGTTACACCAACACTGAAGCTTTCTTT. The encoded protein is CASSYTNTEAFF.

The gene calls are TRBV30 and TRBJ1-2; 10 nucleotides agree with TRBD1. This CDR3 contains 13 residues. Germline CDR1 and CDR2: GTSNPN and SVGIG (reference sequence). Unmatched junction bases numbered 6, after V lost 5 bases and J lost 6 bases. In nucleotides, the CDR3 is TGTGCCTGGGGGACAGGGGACGCGGATGGCTACACCTTC. Translated, it gives CAWGTGDADGYTF.

This clone is a singleton in its sample. The V call is TRBV24-1, the J call TRBJ2-7, with a possible D match to TRBD2 (7 bases). V was clipped by 8 bases and J by 1 base, with 17 bases between them. This CDR3 spans 15 amino acids. The V gene's germline CDR1 is KGHDR and CDR2 SFDVKD. The chain's CDR3 is CATTLGGGGSYEQYF. The CDR3 DNA reads TGTGCCACCACCCTAGGGGGGGGAGGGTCCTACGAGCAGTACTTC.